The present T cell receptor beta chain was sequenced within a study of blood T cells in healthy people across ages. The overall study: Using template switching, researchers captured about one barcoded beta molecule for each two T cells. The study, taken as a whole, reports: Both naive CD4+ cell counts and diversity were greater in long-lived donors than in aged donors. A roughly linear age-dependent decrease characterized TCR beta diversity per million T cells.

Worth noting for this clonotype: Its cognate antigen is unknown. Given a much more abundant clone one base away, this may be a read error.

PCR was performed a second time for about 6 to 11 cycles using a sample-barcoded 5' primer and a J-beta primer mix. TCRdb reprocessed the 5' RACE reads via MiXCR and lists one record per CDR3 protein. The sample has approximately 900,000 distinct CDR3 sequences; about 28% are singletons. The same data also contributed to another study, on T cells of mothers and their children.

The sample consisted of blood. This receptor was taken from a woman aged 40 to 50 in good health.

CDR3 loop: CVSSYRGQRGSYEQYF. The CDR3 DNA is TGTGTCAGCAGCTACCGAGGACAGCGTGGCTCCTACGAGCAGTACTTC. The chain couples TRBV7-8 to TRBJ2-7; tentative D call: TRBD1 (6 bases). The germline CDR1 and CDR2 sequences are SGHVS and FQNEAQ. The CDR3 consists of 16 residues. Looking up the rest from reference TRBV7-8 and TRBJ2-7 gives the full variable domain: GAGVSQSPRYKVAKRGQDVALRCDPISGHVSLFWYQQALGQGPEFLTYFQNEAQLDKSGLPSDRFFAERPEGSVSTLKIQRTQQEDSAVYLCVSSYRGQRGSYEQYFGPGTRLTVT.